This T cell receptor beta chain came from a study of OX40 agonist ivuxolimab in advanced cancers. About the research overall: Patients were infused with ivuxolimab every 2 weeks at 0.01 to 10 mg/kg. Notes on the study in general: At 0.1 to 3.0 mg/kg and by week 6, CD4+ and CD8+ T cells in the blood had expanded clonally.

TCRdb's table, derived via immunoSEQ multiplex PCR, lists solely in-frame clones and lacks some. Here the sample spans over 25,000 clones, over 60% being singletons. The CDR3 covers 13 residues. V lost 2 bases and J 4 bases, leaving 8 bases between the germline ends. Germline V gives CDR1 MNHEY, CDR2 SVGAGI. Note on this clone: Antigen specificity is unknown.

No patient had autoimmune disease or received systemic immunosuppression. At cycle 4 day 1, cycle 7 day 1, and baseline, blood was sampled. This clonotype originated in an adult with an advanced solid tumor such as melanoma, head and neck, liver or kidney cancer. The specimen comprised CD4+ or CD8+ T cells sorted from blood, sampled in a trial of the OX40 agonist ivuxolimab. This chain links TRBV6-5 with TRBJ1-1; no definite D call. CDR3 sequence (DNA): TGTGCCAGCAGTTACAGGGCGATCACTGAAGCTTTCTTT. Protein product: CASSYRAITEAFF.